This record looks at one T cell receptor (beta chain) sequence and its context. The data were taken from a study of blood T cell repertoires in COVID-19. For the study at large: COVID-19 samples, acute and convalescent, were from the United States, Italy and Spain. T cells, B-cell-depleted T cells, or PBMCs provided the cDNA or gDNA that served as material.

As originally analysed: Amplification of reference gene primers was used by the study to estimate nucleated cell counts. Here immunoSEQ multiplex PCR was the method, and the copy in TCRdb shows in-frame clones only, minus some. For V, J and clone size, that table is used; D and trimming come from the DNA. Among around 180,000 clones listed, 88% were seen once. J gave up 6 bases and V 4 bases, and 3 bases lay outside the gene matches. This CDR3 contains 13 residues. The germline gives CDR1 MNHEY, CDR2 SVGAGI. The sample taken for sequencing was peripheral blood. This rearrangement joins TRBV6-5 to TRBJ1-2; the match to TRBD1 covers 9 bases. The sequence derives from a man aged 60 to 69 with acute or convalescent COVID-19. The CDR3 nucleotides are TGTGCCAGCAGTTCGGGACAGGGAGATGGCTACACCTTC. Encoded protein: CASSSGQGDGYTF.